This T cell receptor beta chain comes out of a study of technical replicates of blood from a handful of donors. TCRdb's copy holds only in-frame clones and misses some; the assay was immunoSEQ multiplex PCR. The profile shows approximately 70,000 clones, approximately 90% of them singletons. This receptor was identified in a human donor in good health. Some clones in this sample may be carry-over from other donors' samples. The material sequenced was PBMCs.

CDR3 DNA sequence: TGTGCCACCGGGACAGGGACTGAAGCTTTCTTT. Translation gives CATGTGTEAFF. The chain uses TRBV15 and TRBJ1-1; 9 bases match TRBD1. Germline CDR1 LNHNV, CDR2 YYDKDF (reference sequence). CDR3 size: 11 residues. The V gene end was trimmed by 8 bases and the J gene end by 5 bases; junction bases not matched to a gene: 0.